This TCR beta chain is from a study of blood T cells in healthy people across ages. Study-wide findings and caveats: Unknown donor CMV status possibly confounded expanded clonotype changes. A roughly linear age-dependent decrease characterized TCR beta diversity per million T cells.

Primed by a sample-barcoded 5' primer and a J-beta primer mix, a second PCR proceeded for 7 to 11 cycles. MiXCR was run by TCRdb on the 5' RACE reads, yielding one entry per CDR3 protein. This sample has 700,000 to 800,000 distinct CDR3 sequences, with around 46% found just once. In regard to this clonotype: Its matching antigen is unknown.

The sequence was obtained from a woman aged 60 to 75 in good health. The sample was blood.

The chain's CDR3 is CASSQDLWQRNSPLHF. CDR3 in DNA: TGCGCCAGCAGCCAAGATTTGTGGCAGAGAAATTCACCCCTCCACTTT. The chain is built from TRBV4-3 and TRBJ1-6; D unclear. Germline V CDR1 and CDR2: LGHNA, YSLEER. V was trimmed by 0 bases and J by 7 bases, leaving 13 bases between them. This CDR3 spans 16 amino acids.